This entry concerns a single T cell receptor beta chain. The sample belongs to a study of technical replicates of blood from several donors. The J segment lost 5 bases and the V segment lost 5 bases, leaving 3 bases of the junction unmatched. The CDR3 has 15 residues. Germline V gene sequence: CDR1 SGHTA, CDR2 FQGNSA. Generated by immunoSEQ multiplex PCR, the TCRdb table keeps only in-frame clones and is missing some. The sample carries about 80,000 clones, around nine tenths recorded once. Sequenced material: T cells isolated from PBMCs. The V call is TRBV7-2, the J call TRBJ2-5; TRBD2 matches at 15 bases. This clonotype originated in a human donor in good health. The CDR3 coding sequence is TGTGCCAGCAGCCGCGGACTAGCGGGAGGGGAGACCCAGTACTTC. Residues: CASSRGLAGGETQYF.